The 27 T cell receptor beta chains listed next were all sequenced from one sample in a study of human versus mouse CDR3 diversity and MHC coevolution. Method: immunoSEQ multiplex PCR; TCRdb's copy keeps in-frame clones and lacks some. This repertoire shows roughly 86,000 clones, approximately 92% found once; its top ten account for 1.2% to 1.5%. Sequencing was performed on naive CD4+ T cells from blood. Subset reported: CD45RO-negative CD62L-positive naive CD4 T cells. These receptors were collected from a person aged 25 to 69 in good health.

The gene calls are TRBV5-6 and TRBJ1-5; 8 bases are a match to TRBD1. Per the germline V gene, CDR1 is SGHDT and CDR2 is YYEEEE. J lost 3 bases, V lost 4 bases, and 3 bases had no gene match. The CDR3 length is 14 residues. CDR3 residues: CASSQTGANQPQHF. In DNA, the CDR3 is TGTGCCAGCAGCCAGACAGGGGCCAATCAGCCCCAGCATTTT.

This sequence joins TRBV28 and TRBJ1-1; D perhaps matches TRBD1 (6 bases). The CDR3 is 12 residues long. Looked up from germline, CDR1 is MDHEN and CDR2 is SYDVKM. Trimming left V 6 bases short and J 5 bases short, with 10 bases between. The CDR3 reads CASRTGRTEAFF. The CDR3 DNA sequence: TGTGCCAGCAGAACAGGGAGAACTGAAGCTTTCTTT.

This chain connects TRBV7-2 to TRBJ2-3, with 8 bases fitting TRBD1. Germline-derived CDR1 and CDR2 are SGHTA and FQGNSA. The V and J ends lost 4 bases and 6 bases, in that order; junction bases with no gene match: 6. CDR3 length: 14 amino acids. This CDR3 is CASSSQGAADTQYF. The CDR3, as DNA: TGTGCCAGCAGCTCTCAGGGGGCTGCGGATACGCAGTATTTT.

CDR3 sequence reads: CASTGSTEAFF. The CDR3, as DNA: TGTGCCAGCACGGGTAGCACTGAAGCTTTCTTT. The rearrangement links TRBV25-1 to TRBJ1-1; D is unclear. V was trimmed by 7 bases and J by 4 bases, leaving 7 bases between them. Per germline, CDR1 MGHDK and CDR2 SYGVNS. The CDR3 has 11 amino acids.

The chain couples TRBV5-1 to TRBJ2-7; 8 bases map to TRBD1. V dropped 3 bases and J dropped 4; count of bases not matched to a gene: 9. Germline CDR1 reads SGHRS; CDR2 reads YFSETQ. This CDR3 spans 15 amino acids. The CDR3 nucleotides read TGCGCCAGCAGCTGGGGGCAGGGGGCCACGTACGAGCAGTACTTC. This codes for CASSWGQGATYEQYF.

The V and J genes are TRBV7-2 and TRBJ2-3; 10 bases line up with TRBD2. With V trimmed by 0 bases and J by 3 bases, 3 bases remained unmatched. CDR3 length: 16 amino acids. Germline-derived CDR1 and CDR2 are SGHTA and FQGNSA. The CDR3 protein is CASSLAPSGRTDTQYF. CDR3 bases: TGTGCCAGCAGCTTAGCCCCTAGCGGGAGAACAGATACGCAGTATTTT. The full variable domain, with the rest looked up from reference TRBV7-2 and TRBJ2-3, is GAGVSQSPSNKVTEKGKDVELRCDPISGHTALYWYRQSLGQGLEFLIYFQGNSAPDKSGLPSDRFSAERTGGSVSTLTIQRTQQEDSAVYLCASSLAPSGRTDTQYFGPGTRLTVL.

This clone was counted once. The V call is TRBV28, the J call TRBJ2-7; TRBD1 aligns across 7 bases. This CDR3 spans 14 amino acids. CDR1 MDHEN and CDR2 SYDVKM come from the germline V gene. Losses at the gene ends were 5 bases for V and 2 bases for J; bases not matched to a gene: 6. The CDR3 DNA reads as TGTGCCAGCAGTAACAGGGGCGATGCCTACGAGCAGTACTTC. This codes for CASSNRGDAYEQYF.

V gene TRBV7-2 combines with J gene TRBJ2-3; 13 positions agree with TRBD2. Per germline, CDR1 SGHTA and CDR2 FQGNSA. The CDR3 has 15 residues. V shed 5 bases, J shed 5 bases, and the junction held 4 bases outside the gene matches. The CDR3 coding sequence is TGTGCCAGCAGCCGGACTAGCGGGAGTGGAGATACGCAGTATTTT. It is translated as CASSRTSGSGDTQYF.

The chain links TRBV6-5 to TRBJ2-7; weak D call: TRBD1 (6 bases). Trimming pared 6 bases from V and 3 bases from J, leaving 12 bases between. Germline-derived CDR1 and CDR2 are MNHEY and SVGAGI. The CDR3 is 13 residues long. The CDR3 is CASRRQQGYEQYF. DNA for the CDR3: TGTGCCAGCAGACGACAACAGGGCTACGAGCAGTACTTC.

Here the CDR3 DNA reads TGTGCCAGCAGCCAAGGGCGGCTAGCGGGAGGCGGTGAGCAGTTCTTC. Translation gives CASSQGRLAGGGEQFF. This chain links TRBV4-2 with TRBJ2-1; 11 bases agree with TRBD2. Trimming cost V 1 base and J 9 bases; bases outside gene matches: 8. Looked up from germline, CDR1 is LGHNA and CDR2 is YNFKEQ. The length of the CDR3 is 16 residues.

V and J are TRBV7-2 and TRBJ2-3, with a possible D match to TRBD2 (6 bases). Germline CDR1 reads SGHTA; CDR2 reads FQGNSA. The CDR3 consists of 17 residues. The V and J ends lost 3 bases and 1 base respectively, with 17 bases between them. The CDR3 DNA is TGTGCCAGCAGCTTCCCGGCGGGGAAAGCGGGCACAGATACGCAGTATTTT. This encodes CASSFPAGKAGTDTQYF.

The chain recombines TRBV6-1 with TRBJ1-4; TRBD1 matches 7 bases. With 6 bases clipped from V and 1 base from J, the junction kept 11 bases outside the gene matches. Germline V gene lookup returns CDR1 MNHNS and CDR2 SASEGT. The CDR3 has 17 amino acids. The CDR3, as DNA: TGTGCCAGCAGCGAAATAGGGGGCTTGGGAACTAATGAAAAACTGTTTTTT. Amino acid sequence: CASSEIGGLGTNEKLFF.

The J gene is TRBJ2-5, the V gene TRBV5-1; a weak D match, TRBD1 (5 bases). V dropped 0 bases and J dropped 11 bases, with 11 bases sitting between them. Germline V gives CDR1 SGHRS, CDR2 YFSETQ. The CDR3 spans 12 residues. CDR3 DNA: TGCGCCAGCAGCTTGGATATAGGGGTGCAGTACTTC. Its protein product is CASSLDIGVQYF.

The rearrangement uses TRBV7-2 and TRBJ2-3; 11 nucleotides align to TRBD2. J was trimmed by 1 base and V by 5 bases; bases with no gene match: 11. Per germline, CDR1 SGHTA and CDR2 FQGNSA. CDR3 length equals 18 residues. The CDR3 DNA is TGTGCCAGCAGCCCCGGAACTAGCGGGAGCACTGGCACAGATACGCAGTATTTT. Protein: CASSPGTSGSTGTDTQYF.

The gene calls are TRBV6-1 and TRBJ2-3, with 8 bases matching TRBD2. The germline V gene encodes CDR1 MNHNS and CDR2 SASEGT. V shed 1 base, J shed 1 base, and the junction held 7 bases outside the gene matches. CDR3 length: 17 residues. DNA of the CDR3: TGTGCCAGCAGTGAAGTTCCAGCGGGAGCCGGCACAGATACGCAGTATTTT. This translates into CASSEVPAGAGTDTQYF.

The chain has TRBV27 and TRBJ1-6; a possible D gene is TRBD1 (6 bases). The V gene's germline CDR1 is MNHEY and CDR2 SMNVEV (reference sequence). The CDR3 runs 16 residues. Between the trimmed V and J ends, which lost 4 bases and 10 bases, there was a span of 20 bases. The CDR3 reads CASSYMDSLPESPLHF. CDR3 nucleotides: TGTGCCAGCAGTTATATGGACAGTCTACCAGAATCACCCCTCCACTTT.

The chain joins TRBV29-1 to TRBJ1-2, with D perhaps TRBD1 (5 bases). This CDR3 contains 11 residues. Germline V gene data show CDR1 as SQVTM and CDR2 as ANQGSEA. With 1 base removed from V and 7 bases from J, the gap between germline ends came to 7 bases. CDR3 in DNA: TGCAGCGTTGAAGGGGGGGGTGGCTACACCTTC. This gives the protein CSVEGGGGYTF.

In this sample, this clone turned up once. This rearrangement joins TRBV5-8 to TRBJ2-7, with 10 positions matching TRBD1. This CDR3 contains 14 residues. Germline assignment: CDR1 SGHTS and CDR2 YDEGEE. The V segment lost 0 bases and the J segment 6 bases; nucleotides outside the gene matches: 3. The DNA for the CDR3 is TGTGCCAGCAGCTTGGTCGACAGGGGGCGCGAGCAGTACTTC. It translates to CASSLVDRGREQYF.

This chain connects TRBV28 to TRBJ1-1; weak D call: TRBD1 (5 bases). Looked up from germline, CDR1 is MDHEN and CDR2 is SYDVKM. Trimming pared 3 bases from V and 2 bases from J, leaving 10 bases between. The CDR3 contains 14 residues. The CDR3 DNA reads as TGTGCCAGCAGTTTGGGACTTAGCAACACTGAAGCTTTCTTT. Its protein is CASSLGLSNTEAFF.

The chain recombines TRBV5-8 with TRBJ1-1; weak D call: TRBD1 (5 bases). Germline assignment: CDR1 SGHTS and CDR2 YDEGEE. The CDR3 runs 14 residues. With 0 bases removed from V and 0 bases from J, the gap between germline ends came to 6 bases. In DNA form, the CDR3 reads TGTGCCAGCAGCTTGGCCAGGGTGAACACTGAAGCTTTCTTT. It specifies CASSLARVNTEAFF.

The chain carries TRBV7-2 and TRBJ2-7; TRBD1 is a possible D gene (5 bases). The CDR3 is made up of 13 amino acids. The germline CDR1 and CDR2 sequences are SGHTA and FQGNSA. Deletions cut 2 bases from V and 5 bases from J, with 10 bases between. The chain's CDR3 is CASSLFQGNEQYF. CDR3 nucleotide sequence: TGTGCCAGCAGCTTATTTCAGGGTAACGAGCAGTACTTC.

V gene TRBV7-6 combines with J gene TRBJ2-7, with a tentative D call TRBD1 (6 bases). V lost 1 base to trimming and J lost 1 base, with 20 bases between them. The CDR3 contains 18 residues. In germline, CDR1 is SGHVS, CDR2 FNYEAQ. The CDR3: CASSLVGGDRFKSYEQYF. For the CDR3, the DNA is TGTGCCAGCAGCTTAGTAGGAGGAGACAGGTTTAAGTCCTACGAGCAGTACTTC. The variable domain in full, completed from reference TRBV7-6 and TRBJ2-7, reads GAGVSQSPRYKVTKRGQDVALRCDPISGHVSLYWYRQALGQGPEFLTYFNYEAQQDKSGLPNDRFSAERPEGSISTLTIQRTEQRDSAMYRCASSLVGGDRFKSYEQYFGPGTRLTVT.

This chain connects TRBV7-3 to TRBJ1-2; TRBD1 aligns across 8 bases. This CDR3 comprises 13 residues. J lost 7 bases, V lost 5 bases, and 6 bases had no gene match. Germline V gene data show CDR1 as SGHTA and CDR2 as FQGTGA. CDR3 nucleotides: TGTGCCAGCAGCCTGGACAGGGTCAGTGGCTACACCTTC. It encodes CASSLDRVSGYTF.

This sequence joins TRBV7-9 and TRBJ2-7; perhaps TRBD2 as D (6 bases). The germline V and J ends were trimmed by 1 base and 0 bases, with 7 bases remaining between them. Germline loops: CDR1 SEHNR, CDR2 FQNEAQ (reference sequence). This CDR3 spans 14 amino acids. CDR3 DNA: TGTGCCAGCAGCTTAGACGGGAGCTCCTACGAGCAGTACTTC. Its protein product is CASSLDGSSYEQYF.

CDR3 loop: CASSPGLAGGRYEQYF. The CDR3 DNA is TGTGCCAGCAGTCCGGGACTAGCGGGGGGGCGGTACGAGCAGTACTTC. This chain connects TRBV2 to TRBJ2-7, with 16 bases that match TRBD2. V shed 5 bases and J 4 bases; nucleotides not matched to a gene: 5. The CDR3 has 16 residues. Germline V CDR1 and CDR2: SNHLY, FYNNEI. Combining the CDR3 with reference TRBV2 and TRBJ2-7 gives the whole variable domain EPEVTQTPSHQVTQMGQEVILRCVPISNHLYFYWYRQILGQKVEFLVSFYNNEISEKSEIFDDQFSVERPDGSNFTLKIRSTKLEDSAMYFCASSPGLAGGRYEQYFGPGTRLTVT.

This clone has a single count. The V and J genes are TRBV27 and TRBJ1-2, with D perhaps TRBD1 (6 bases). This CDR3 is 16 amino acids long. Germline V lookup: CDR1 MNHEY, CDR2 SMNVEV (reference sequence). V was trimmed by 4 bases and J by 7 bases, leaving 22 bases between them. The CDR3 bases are TGTGCCAGCAGTTCGCTACAGGGAATCGGCGTACCTGGCTACACCTTC. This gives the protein CASSSLQGIGVPGYTF.

The CDR3 coding sequence is TGTGCCAGCAACCTGGACAGGTTCTCCTACGAGCAGTACTTC. Residues: CASNLDRFSYEQYF. This chain joins TRBV7-2 and TRBJ2-7; 7 bases line up with TRBD1. The germline CDR1 and CDR2 sequences are SGHTA and FQGNSA. V was pared by 7 bases and J by 0 bases, with 6 bases of the junction left unmatched. The CDR3 length is 14 residues.